What follows describes a single T cell receptor (beta chain). A much larger clone differs from this one at a single base, so this may be a read error. A read error is likely, as this CDR3 ends without the conserved phenylalanine or tryptophan. During its preparation, the TCRbeta library received unique molecular identifiers. TCRdb recomputed calls from the PCR reads with MiXCR, one row per CDR3 protein. Of around 340,000 distinct CDR3 sequences in the sample, about 14% are singletons; the top ten hold 3.5% to 4.5%. The entry originates in a study of T-cell reconstitution after alpha-beta-depleted transplantation in children. Germline CDR1 is SGHRS and CDR2 is YFSETQ. There are 15 residues in the CDR3. V dropped 1 base and J dropped 4 bases, with 14 bases sitting between them.

The clonotype originates from a human donor who donated a stem cell graft to a child with Fanconi anemia. V and J are TRBV5-1 and TRBJ1-1; D not certain. The sample consisted of PBMCs, taken from the stem cell graft. For the CDR3, the DNA is TGCGCCAGCAGCTTGATCGGTCTCACAACCACTGAAGCTTTCGTT. It is translated as CASSLIGLTTTEAFV.